The clone carrying this TCR beta chain was counted at least ten times. Its antigen is unknown. This record belongs to a study of CD8+CD57+ T cells in acquired aplastic anemia. Overall study context: Sorted CD4+ plus CD8+ cells gave DNA averaging approximately 2.9 ug. General observations from the study: In common between the patients and the controls were around 30 CD8+ CDR3 sequences. Patients did not significantly differ from controls in CD8+ Simpson's diversity.

CDR3 length: 15 residues. In germline, CDR1 is KGHDR, CDR2 SFDVKD. V lost 4 bases, J lost 0 bases, and 10 bases lay in between. Genomic DNA templated the TCR beta VDJ and CDR3 profiling. From the reads, TCRdb called clonotypes with MiXCR, one entry per CDR3 protein. In the table there are around 200,000 distinct CDR3 sequences, approximately 52% of which are singletons. CD8+CD57+ cell expansion had been shown by flow cytometry in patients chosen for sequencing. The diagnosis in all patients was severe acquired aplastic anemia. Input material: sorted CD4+, CD8+, or CD8+CD57+ T cells (not recorded which) from PBMCs. The chain employs TRBV24-1 and TRBJ2-3; no firm D call. The TCR was taken from a human donor with aplastic anemia. The DNA of the CDR3 is TGTGCCACCAGTGAAGGACGGGCAAGCACAGATACGCAGTATTTT. Its protein is CATSEGRASTDTQYF.